This T cell receptor (beta chain) was identified during a study of cytomegalovirus exposure and HLA in healthy donors. For the study at large: Genotyping showed around four fifths of fewer than 500 donors falling in the Caucasian-associated ancestry cluster.

Comment on this clone: Its cognate antigen is unknown.

V lost 3 bases, J lost 2 bases, and 15 bases lay in between. Germline V CDR1 and CDR2: SGDLS, YYNGEE. The CDR3 loop spans 16 amino acids. The study's findings and limits: Common viral pathogens were later found to be apparently linked to several of the most significant clusters. Most TCR sequences proved rare, with some public TCRs found in many donors.

With 60 Vbeta and 13 Jbeta primers, the PCR was carried out. The data were produced by immunoSEQ multiplex PCR, yet TCRdb's version contains in-frame clones alone and is incomplete. This table holds about 160,000 clones, around 83% found once. V usage is TRBV9 and J usage is TRBJ2-1; D is perhaps TRBD1 (6 bases). Sequencing was carried out using PBMCs. The sequence came from a man between 18 and 29 years old in good health and CMV-seropositive. The CDR3 nucleotides read TGTGCCAGCAGCGCCGGGACAAACCCCACCTACAATGAGCAGTTCTTC. It translates to CASSAGTNPTYNEQFF.